The 19 T cell receptor beta chains below come from one sample, sequenced in a study of blood T cell repertoires in COVID-19. Method: immunoSEQ multiplex PCR; TCRdb's copy keeps in-frame clones and lacks some. The table records around 700,000 clones, around 89% of them present only once. Sequencing was done on a sample of peripheral blood. The receptors were sampled from a woman younger than 30 with acute or convalescent COVID-19.

Here the CDR3 DNA reads TGTGCCAGTAGTACGGACAGGGGAGGGTCCTACAATGAGCAGTTCTTC. Protein sequence: CASSTDRGGSYNEQFF. This rearrangement joins TRBV19 to TRBJ2-1; 9 bases map to TRBD1. Trimming at V came to 4 bases and at J to 1 base, leaving 5 bases not matched to a gene. The CDR3 is 16 residues long. CDR1 and CDR2 from the germline V gene are LNHDA and SQIVND (reference sequence).

The chain is built from TRBV10-2 and TRBJ1-2, with TRBD1 matching 7 bases. Trimming took 3 bases from V and 7 from J; bases not matched to a gene: 5. Germline V lookup: CDR1 WSHSY, CDR2 SAAADI. The CDR3 length is 13 residues. The CDR3 DNA follows: TGCGCCAGCAGTGAACAGGGGATTAGTGGCTACACCTTC. Translated, it gives CASSEQGISGYTF.

The V and J genes are TRBV19 and TRBJ2-7; TRBD1 matches at 9 bases. V was pared by 3 bases and J by 5 bases, with 8 bases of the junction left unmatched. Germline CDR1 and CDR2: LNHDA and SQIVND (reference sequence). This CDR3 region has 15 residues. CDR3 protein: CASSMAGTGPHEQYF. In DNA form, the CDR3 reads TGTGCCAGTAGTATGGCCGGGACAGGGCCCCACGAGCAGTACTTC.

V usage is TRBV11-2 and J usage is TRBJ1-1, with D possibly matching TRBD1 (5 bases). V lost 6 bases to trimming and J lost 5 bases, with 13 bases between them. The germline V gene encodes CDR1 SGHAT and CDR2 FQNNGV. This CDR3 has 13 residues. CDR3 residues: CASSRTGWTEAFF. The CDR3 bases are TGTGCCAGCAGTCGAACAGGCTGGACTGAAGCTTTCTTT.

The chain is built from TRBV9 and TRBJ2-3; tentative D call: TRBD1 (5 bases). V lost 5 bases, J lost 2 bases, and 15 bases lay in between. The CDR3 loop spans 15 amino acids. Looked up from germline, CDR1 is SGDLS and CDR2 is YYNGEE. The CDR3 region has the DNA TGTGCCAGCAGTGGGGCAGGCGGCCACACAGATACGCAGTATTTT. Encoded protein: CASSGAGGHTDTQYF.

This chain's CDR3 is CASRGNKAAGGYTF. For the CDR3, the DNA is TGTGCCAGCAGAGGTAACAAGGCCGCAGGTGGCTACACCTTC. The gene calls are TRBV2 and TRBJ1-2; D unclear. Germline V gene data show CDR1 as SNHLY and CDR2 as FYNNEI. The CDR3 is made up of 14 amino acids. V was cut by 6 bases and J by 7 bases, with 18 bases left in between. The full variable domain, in which reference TRBV2 and TRBJ1-2 provide the parts outside the CDR3, is EPEVTQTPSHQVTQMGQEVILRCVPISNHLYFYWYRQILGQKVEFLVSFYNNEISEKSEIFDDQFSVERPDGSNFTLKIRSTKLEDSAMYFCASRGNKAAGGYTFGSGTRLTVV.

CDR3 sequence: CASSPTPGAAYEQYF. In DNA form, the CDR3 reads TGTGCCAGCAGCCCTACCCCAGGTGCTGCCTACGAGCAGTACTTC. The rearrangement joins TRBV9 to TRBJ2-7; D is undetermined. The length of the CDR3 is 15 residues. Germline V lookup: CDR1 SGDLS, CDR2 YYNGEE. Trimming left V 4 bases short and J 2 bases short, with 16 bases between. Combining the CDR3 with reference TRBV9 and TRBJ2-7 gives the whole variable domain DSGVTQTPKHLITATGQRVTLRCSPRSGDLSVYWYQQSLDQGLQFLIQYYNGEERAKGNILERFSAQQFPDLHSELNLSSLELGDSALYFCASSPTPGAAYEQYFGPGTRLTVT.

The V and J genes are TRBV9 and TRBJ1-2; D is possibly TRBD1 (5 bases). Trimming removed 0 bases from V and 5 bases from J, with 14 bases in between. The CDR3 has 15 residues. Germline CDR1 and CDR2: SGDLS and YYNGEE. DNA of the CDR3: TGTGCCAGCAGCGTAGACCCGGTGGCAGGGTATGGCTACACCTTC. Translation gives CASSVDPVAGYGYTF.

V gene TRBV7-9 combines with J gene TRBJ1-6; 9 nucleotides align to TRBD1. The CDR3 extends over 15 amino acids. The junction had 8 bases not matched to a gene; V was cut back by 4 bases and J by 10 bases. Per the germline V gene, CDR1 is SEHNR and CDR2 is FQNEAQ (reference sequence). The CDR3 nucleotides read TGTGCCAGCAGCTCCTGGACAGGGGAAGGATCACCCCTCCACTTT. Encoded protein: CASSSWTGEGSPLHF.

The CDR3 coding sequence is TGTGCCAGCAGCCAAGATACAGTTGTGAGGGTACGCTCACCCCTCCACTTT. Translated: CASSQDTVVRVRSPLHF. This chain links TRBV3-1 (or the pseudogene TRBV3-2) with TRBJ1-6; D is unresolved. V dropped 0 bases and J dropped 10 bases, with 19 bases sitting between them. This CDR3 comprises 17 residues. CDR1 is LGHDT, CDR2 YNNKEL, per germline (reference sequence).

The chain joins TRBV5-1 to TRBJ1-2; 7 bases are shared with TRBD1. Germline V CDR1 and CDR2: SGHRS, YFSETQ. V lost 0 bases, J lost 8 bases, and 10 bases stayed unmatched. The CDR3 has 15 residues. The CDR3 loop is CASSLGDRMFSGYTF. The CDR3, as DNA: TGCGCCAGCAGCTTGGGGGACAGAATGTTTTCGGGCTACACCTTC.

The chain links TRBV15 to TRBJ1-2; D remains ambiguous. From germline, CDR1 is LNHNV and CDR2 YYDKDF (reference sequence). The CDR3 runs to 15 residues. V was trimmed by 4 bases and J by 5 bases, leaving 17 bases between them. In DNA form, the CDR3 reads TGTGCCACCAGCAACTACATACTCGGGGATTATGGCTACACCTTC. Translated: CATSNYILGDYGYTF.

The V gene is TRBV4-1, the J gene TRBJ2-2; 9 bases align to TRBD2. The CDR3 consists of 15 residues. Germline CDR1 MGHRA, CDR2 YSYEKL. V shed 5 bases, J shed 3 bases, and the junction held 4 bases outside the gene matches. CDR3 in DNA: TGCGCCAGCAGCTTTGCTAGCGGGGACACCGGGGAGCTGTTTTTT. The encoded protein is CASSFASGDTGELFF.

This clone came up once. The chain recombines TRBV7-9 with TRBJ2-7, with 8 positions matching TRBD2. This CDR3 region has 15 residues. The trim removed 5 bases at V and 0 bases at J, leaving 6 bases unmatched. Germline V gene lookup returns CDR1 SEHNR and CDR2 FQNEAQ (reference sequence). Here the CDR3 DNA reads TGTGCCAGCAGCGTTAGCGGGGTTCCCTCCTACGAGCAGTACTTC. This translates into CASSVSGVPSYEQYF.

This sequence joins TRBV18 and TRBJ2-7; TRBD1 aligns across 8 bases. CDR3 length equals 18 residues. V dropped 3 bases and J dropped 4; count of bases not matched to a gene: 17. Per the germline V gene, CDR1 is KGHSH and CDR2 is LQKENI. The CDR3 loop is CASSPGIKTGGRNYEQYF. The CDR3 coding sequence is TGTGCCAGCTCACCGGGGATAAAAACAGGGGGAAGAAATTACGAGCAGTACTTC.

V usage is TRBV7-2 and J usage is TRBJ2-7, with D tentatively TRBD1 (6 bases). The CDR3 sequence is 13 residues long. The V and J ends lost 2 bases and 4 bases respectively, with 9 bases between them. Germline V CDR1 and CDR2: SGHTA, FQGNSA. The CDR3 DNA follows: TGTGCCAGCAGCTTAACACAGGGTTACGAGCAGTACTTC. Translation: CASSLTQGYEQYF.

The gene calls are TRBV7-2 and TRBJ1-2; D call uncertain. The V and J ends lost 4 bases and 1 base respectively, with 13 bases between them. CDR1 SGHTA and CDR2 FQGNSA come from the germline V gene. The CDR3 covers 15 residues. The CDR3: CASSYTEGGNYGYTF. CDR3 bases: TGTGCCAGCAGCTACACCGAAGGCGGTAACTATGGCTACACCTTC.

The genes are TRBV6-5 and TRBJ1-2; 7 nucleotides match TRBD1. The CDR3 length is 15 residues. The J segment lost 2 bases and the V segment lost 5 bases, leaving 8 bases of the junction unmatched. Germline lookup yields CDR1 MNHEY and CDR2 SVGAGI. The CDR3 is CASSRAGGRNYGYTF. The CDR3 DNA reads as TGTGCCAGCAGTCGGGCAGGGGGGAGAAACTATGGCTACACCTTC.

The rearrangement links TRBV18 to TRBJ1-2; maybe TRBD1 (6 bases). CDR3 length equals 15 residues. Germline CDR1 and CDR2: KGHSH and LQKENI. Trimming removed 5 bases at V and 4 bases at J, with 17 bases between. The CDR3, as DNA: TGTGCCAGCTCAATCCCCCCTGGGACACGCTATGGCTACACCTTC. It yields the protein CASSIPPGTRYGYTF.